The 18 T cell receptor beta chains below were found in one sample sequenced in a study of T-cell reconstitution after alpha-beta-depleted transplantation in children (dated by TCRdb to about 2016). Library construction relied on PCR. Instrument used: Illumina HiSeq 2500. TCR library preparation used molecular barcoding, with unique molecular identifiers applied to normalize quantification of the TCRbeta repertoire. The public reads were run again by TCRdb, first through fastp at Q25 and then through MiXCR, and only productive beta chains were kept. Identical CDR3 proteins give one entry, which carries the most common genes and DNA. In this sample the table shows about 830,000 distinct CDR3 sequences, 15% to 20% of which occur a single time. The ten largest clones capture around 5% of the sample. According to the study, the label for this sample's treatment or condition signals: allogeneic hematopoietic cell transplantation with graft depleted of TCRalphabeta T cells and CD19 B cells.

The sequencing here drew on PBMCs, mostly from graft donor cells, taken 360 days after TCRalphabeta/CD19-depleted stem cell transplant. These TCRs come from a male patient aged 10 to 17 who had a stem cell transplant for acute lymphoblastic leukemia, so the T cells may come from the graft donor.

This clonotype was observed a few times. This sequence joins TRBV12-5 and TRBJ2-3, with TRBD2 as a possible D gene (5 bases). The ends were cut back, 3 bases at V and 2 bases at J, with 21 bases in the middle. The CDR3 spans 18 residues. The germline V gene has CDR1 LGHNT and CDR2 FRNRAP. The CDR3 loop reads CASGFLRPGGLFTDTQYF. The DNA of the CDR3 is TGTGCTAGTGGTTTTCTCCGGCCCGGAGGACTCTTCACAGATACGCAGTATTTT.

This clonotype has only a few counts. V usage is TRBV12-3 or TRBV12-4 and J usage is TRBJ2-5, with 7 bases that match TRBD1. V was pared by 6 bases and J by 7 bases, with 8 bases of the junction left unmatched. CDR3 size: 13 residues. The CDR3 is CASRTQGWRTQYF. Here the CDR3 DNA reads TGTGCCAGCAGAACACAGGGGTGGAGGACCCAGTACTTC.

V is TRBV12-3 or TRBV12-4 and J is TRBJ2-7; possibly TRBD1 for D (6 bases). The CDR3 is made up of 11 amino acids. The V gene lost 2 bases and the J gene lost 12 bases, with 11 bases spanning the gap. CDR3 DNA sequence: TGTGCCAGCAGTTTATCGGACAGCCTGTACTTC. Translated, it gives CASSLSDSLYF.

The J gene is TRBJ1-5, the V gene TRBV5-5; D is unclear. Per the germline V gene, CDR1 is SGHKS and CDR2 is YYEKEE (reference sequence). This CDR3 spans 17 amino acids. Trimming left V 0 bases short and J 7 bases short, with 20 bases between. CDR3 coding DNA: TGTGCCAGCAGCTTGGCCCAGGTCCAAGCGGGATGGCAGCCCCAGCATTTT. Amino acid sequence: CASSLAQVQAGWQPQHF.

This clonotype occurred once. The V and J genes are TRBV7-8 and TRBJ2-7, with TRBD1 identical over 9 bases. V trimming: 0 bases; J trimming: 6 bases; junction bases outside the gene matches: 9. The CDR3 runs 16 residues. CDR1 is SGHVS and CDR2 is FQNEAQ in the germline V gene. The DNA for the CDR3 is TGTGCCAGCAGCTTAGCGTGGGACAGGGTCTGGGTCGAGCAGTACTTC. This encodes CASSLAWDRVWVEQYF.

The chain recombines TRBV7-9 with TRBJ2-7; 8 bases match TRBD1. Germline V lookup: CDR1 SEHNR, CDR2 FQNEAQ (reference sequence). Trimming at V came to 3 bases and at J to 7 bases, leaving 17 bases not matched to a gene. The CDR3 is 17 residues long. CDR3 DNA: TGTGCCAGCAGCTTTGCCCCCGGACGCAAGCGGACAGGGGAGCAGTACTTC. Protein sequence: CASSFAPGRKRTGEQYF.

This clonotype showed up just a few times. The chain couples TRBV7-9 to TRBJ2-1, with D possibly TRBD2 on 6 matching bases. V lost 5 bases and J lost 8, with 22 bases in between. Germline V CDR1 and CDR2: SEHNR, FQNEAQ (reference sequence). This CDR3 comprises 16 residues. As DNA, the CDR3 is TGTGCCAGCAGCAATCGACTAGAAAGGGCCCCCGATGAGCAGTTCTTC. Translation gives CASSNRLERAPDEQFF.

This clonotype was counted only a few times. This chain links TRBV6-5 with TRBJ2-2, with D hard to call. V lost 1 base to trimming and J lost 2 bases, with 5 bases between them. Germline CDR1 MNHEY, CDR2 SVGAGI. CDR3 length equals 14 residues. The CDR3 DNA reads as TGTGCCAGCAGTTACTTGACTAACACCGGGGAGCTGTTTTTT. Translation: CASSYLTNTGELFF.

There are many counts of this clonotype. This chain connects TRBV12-3 or TRBV12-4 to TRBJ1-1; D is uncertain. The CDR3 extends over 13 amino acids. Trimming pared 5 bases from V and 5 bases from J, leaving 12 bases between. The CDR3 loop reads CASSPPDTTEAFF. The CDR3 nucleotides are TGTGCCAGCAGTCCACCCGACACGACTGAAGCTTTCTTT.

The V and J genes are TRBV11-2 and TRBJ2-5; TRBD2 agrees at 11 bases. Germline V gene sequence: CDR1 SGHAT, CDR2 FQNNGV. Trimming took 2 bases from V and 7 from J; bases not matched to a gene: 6. The CDR3 has 15 amino acids. CDR3 coding DNA: TGTGCCAGCAGCTTACTGCCGCTAGCGGGAGGGACCCAGTACTTC. Its translation is CASSLLPLAGGTQYF.

This clonotype has only one observation. The chain uses TRBV7-3 and TRBJ2-1; no clear D gene. Deletions cut 3 bases from V and 2 bases from J, with 11 bases between. The V gene's germline CDR1 is SGHTA and CDR2 FQGTGA. CDR3 length: 15 residues. CDR3 amino acids: CASSFGRVTYNEQFF. The DNA for the CDR3 is TGTGCCAGCAGCTTCGGGCGCGTGACCTACAATGAGCAGTTCTTC.

This clonotype was recorded a few times. This sequence joins TRBV11-2 and TRBJ2-1; 9 bases map to TRBD1. CDR3 length equals 14 residues. After removal of 5 bases from V and 5 bases from J, the junction contained 4 bases not matched to a gene. CDR1 is SGHAT, CDR2 FQNNGV, per germline. In DNA form, the CDR3 reads TGTGCCAGCAGCCGGGACAGGGCAAACAATGAGCAGTTCTTC. Encoded protein: CASSRDRANNEQFF.

The chain recombines TRBV19 with TRBJ2-1; D gene uncertain. Germline V gene sequence: CDR1 LNHDA, CDR2 SQIVND (reference sequence). The CDR3 sequence is 12 residues long. Trimming pared 6 bases from V and 9 bases from J, leaving 12 bases between. CDR3 loop: CASRDGWGEQFF. As DNA, the CDR3 is TGTGCCAGTAGGGACGGATGGGGTGAGCAGTTCTTC.

This chain uses TRBV27 with TRBJ2-1; no reliable D call. Germline V gene data show CDR1 as MNHEY and CDR2 as SMNVEV (reference sequence). The CDR3 is 16 amino acids. The V gene lost 6 bases and the J gene lost 1 base, with 16 bases spanning the gap. CDR3 DNA: TGTGCCAGCAGCCCGCCCCTGCCGGCTTCCTACAATGAGCAGTTCTTC. It encodes CASSPPLPASYNEQFF.

This clonotype was counted only a few times. The chain combines TRBV20-1 with TRBJ2-7, with TRBD2 identical over 8 bases. Germline V gene sequence: CDR1 DFQATT, CDR2 SNEGSKA (reference sequence). Losses at the gene ends were 3 bases for V and 6 bases for J; bases not matched to a gene: 13. The CDR3 loop spans 15 amino acids. The CDR3, as DNA: TGCAGTGCTAGTCGGGGGGGGAGCGGGGACTTCGAGCAGTACTTC. It yields the protein CSASRGGSGDFEQYF.

V usage is TRBV3-1 and J usage is TRBJ2-7; a weak D match, TRBD1 (6 bases). V lost 3 bases and J 2 bases, leaving 11 bases between the germline ends. Per germline, CDR1 LGHDT and CDR2 YNNKEL (reference sequence). This CDR3 is 14 amino acids long. The CDR3 nucleotides are TGTGCCAGCAGCCACCGACAGGAAACCTACGAGCAGTACTTC. Amino acids: CASSHRQETYEQYF.

This sequence joins TRBV5-4 and TRBJ2-1; 10 bases line up with TRBD1. CDR1 SGHNT and CDR2 YYREEE come from the germline V gene (reference sequence). V trimming: 1 base; J trimming: 9 bases; junction bases outside the gene matches: 4. The CDR3 loop spans 14 amino acids. This CDR3 is CASSLRTGGLEQFF. The CDR3 nucleotides are TGTGCCAGCAGCTTGCGGACAGGGGGGCTTGAGCAGTTCTTC.

In its sample, this clonotype was seen many times. The chain couples TRBV7-2 to TRBJ2-5, with D unresolved. The ends were cut back, 1 base at V and 4 bases at J, with 13 bases in the middle. CDR1 and CDR2 from the germline V gene are SGHTA and FQGNSA. This CDR3 has 15 residues. The CDR3 DNA reads as TGTGCCAGCAGCTTAGAATGGCGACTCGGAGAGACCCAGTACTTC. This sequence encodes CASSLEWRLGETQYF. Filled out from reference TRBV7-2 and TRBJ2-5, the complete variable domain reads GAGVSQSPSNKVTEKGKDVELRCDPISGHTALYWYRQSLGQGLEFLIYFQGNSAPDKSGLPSDRFSAERTGGSVSTLTIQRTQQEDSAVYLCASSLEWRLGETQYFGPGTRLLVL.